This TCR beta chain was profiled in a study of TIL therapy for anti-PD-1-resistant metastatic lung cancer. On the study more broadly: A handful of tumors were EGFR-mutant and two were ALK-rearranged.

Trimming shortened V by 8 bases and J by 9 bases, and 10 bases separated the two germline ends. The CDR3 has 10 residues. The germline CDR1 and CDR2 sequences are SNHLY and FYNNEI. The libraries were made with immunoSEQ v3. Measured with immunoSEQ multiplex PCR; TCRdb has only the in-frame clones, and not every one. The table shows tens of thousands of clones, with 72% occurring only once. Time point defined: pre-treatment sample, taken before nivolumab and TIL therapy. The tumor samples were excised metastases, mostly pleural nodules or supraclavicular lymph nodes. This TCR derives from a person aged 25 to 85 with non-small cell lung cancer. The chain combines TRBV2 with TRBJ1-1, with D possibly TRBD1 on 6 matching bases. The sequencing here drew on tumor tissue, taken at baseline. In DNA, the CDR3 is TGTGCCAGCGGGGACAAGAAAGCTTTCTTT. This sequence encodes CASGDKKAFF.